This T cell receptor (beta chain) was obtained from a study of patients and donors after allogeneic stem cell transplantation. TCRdb redid the calling of the RT-PCR reads with MiXCR, one entry per CDR3 protein. The sample lists 95,000 to 120,000 distinct CDR3 sequences, around 33% occurring once. Germline CDR1 and CDR2: MNHEY and SVGAGI. The CDR3 is made up of 16 amino acids. Trimming stripped 3 bases from V and 1 base from J, with 15 bases between. The specimen sequenced was blood, either unsorted or a sorted T cell fraction (not recorded which). This rearrangement joins TRBV6-5 to TRBJ1-1, with D possibly TRBD1 on 5 matching bases. The receptor was isolated from a human donor who was either an allogeneic HSCT recipient or a stem cell or donor lymphocyte infusion donor (not recorded which). It is not recorded whose cells these are; they may come from a transplant donor. CDR3 nucleotide sequence: TGTGCCAGCAGTTATGGGGGTGGGACGGCGAACACTGAAGCTTTCTTT. The encoded protein is CASSYGGGTANTEAFF.